This TCR beta chain was captured by sequencing in a study of radiation and T cells in renal cell carcinoma. Study-level findings and limits: Baseline intratumoral clonotype presence is unknown without pretreatment biopsies. In blood, top tumor clones expanded by 2 weeks, shrinking by 4.

This clone was recorded once. Its antigen is not identified. Sequenced by immunoSEQ multiplex PCR; TCRdb stores in-frame clones only, minus some. The data hold about 140,000 clones, with 70% to 90% observed a single time. Regarding time point: baseline pretreatment blood. Treatment defined: 15 Gy SBRT to primary tumor, nephrectomy 4 weeks later. The CDR3 length is 14 residues. Germline CDR1 LNHNV, CDR2 YYDKDF (reference sequence). V lost 3 bases and J 4 bases, leaving 10 bases between the germline ends. This TCR derives from a woman aged 45-60 years with renal cell carcinoma. The V call is TRBV15, the J call TRBJ2-1, with a possible D match to TRBD2 (5 bases). The material sequenced was blood, taken from a patient whose treatment included radiotherapy and nephrectomy. The CDR3 sequence: CATSRAGRYNEQFF. The CDR3 bases are TGTGCCACCAGCAGGGCGGGCAGGTACAATGAGCAGTTCTTC.